The clone carrying this T cell receptor (beta chain) was observed at least ten times. The antigen remains undetermined. These data belong to a study of breast tumors, draining lymph nodes, adjacent tissues. Trimming removed 3 bases at V and 4 bases at J, with 12 bases between. The CDR3 length is 15 residues. Germline CDR1 and CDR2: SEHNR and FQNEAQ (reference sequence). Study observations and caveats: Data fit most tumor T cells coming from lymph node, expanding in tumor. Tumor TCR diversity was below lymph nodes but above nontumor tissue.

TCRdb recomputed calls from the multiplex PCR reads with MiXCR, one row per CDR3 protein. The repertoire consists of about 47,000 distinct CDR3 sequences, with roughly 23% occurring once and the leading ten covering about 8%. The genes are TRBV7-9 and TRBJ2-2, with D perhaps being TRBD1 or TRBD2 (6 bases each). The receptor was isolated from a female donor with breast cancer. Some clones in this sample may be carry-over from other donors' samples. The specimen sequenced was breast tumor tissue. Here the CDR3 reads CASSLRGGSTGELFF. The CDR3, as DNA: TGTGCCAGCAGCTTGAGAGGGGGGAGCACCGGGGAGCTGTTTTTT.